This TCR beta chain was profiled in a study of vaccination effects on CD4 cells after COVID-19. Findings of the study overall: Infection-derived and vaccine-derived clones contracted markedly late after vaccination. Only 1 of 255 vaccine-induced clones from healthy vaccinees cross-reacted with common cold coronaviruses.

Clones were read by immunoSEQ multiplex PCR, and TCRdb kept only the in-frame ones, dropping some. The data show approximately 65,000 clones, roughly 74% seen once. Under the ViraFEST assay, PBMC were stimulated with viral peptide pools so that antigen-specific CD4+ T cells expanded. Sequencing was performed afterwards. The culture ran for around 10 days before CD4+ T cells were isolated. Each person got two doses of an mRNA SARS-CoV-2 vaccine, BNT162b2 or mRNA-1273. Nucleocapsid antibodies stayed negative before and after vaccination, showing no earlier SARS-CoV-2 infection. A few million PBMC were placed in each well, which was supplemented with about 10 IU/ml IL-2 and around 10 ug/ml peptides. With respect to this clone: The antigen remains undetermined.

The material was CD4+ T cells from PBMCs cultured with HCoV-229E spike peptides, obtained after COVID-19 vaccination. This clonotype was sampled from a human donor who received a COVID-19 vaccine.

CDR3 nucleotide sequence: TGTGCCAGCAGTCAATGGACGGTGGCGTCTAGCTATGGCTACACCTTC. Its translation: CASSQWTVASSYGYTF. The rearrangement uses TRBV7-2 and TRBJ1-2; D gene unclear. There are 16 residues in the CDR3. In germline, CDR1 is SGHTA, CDR2 FQGNSA. The V end lost 6 bases, the J end lost 4 bases, and 21 bases lay between the germline ends.